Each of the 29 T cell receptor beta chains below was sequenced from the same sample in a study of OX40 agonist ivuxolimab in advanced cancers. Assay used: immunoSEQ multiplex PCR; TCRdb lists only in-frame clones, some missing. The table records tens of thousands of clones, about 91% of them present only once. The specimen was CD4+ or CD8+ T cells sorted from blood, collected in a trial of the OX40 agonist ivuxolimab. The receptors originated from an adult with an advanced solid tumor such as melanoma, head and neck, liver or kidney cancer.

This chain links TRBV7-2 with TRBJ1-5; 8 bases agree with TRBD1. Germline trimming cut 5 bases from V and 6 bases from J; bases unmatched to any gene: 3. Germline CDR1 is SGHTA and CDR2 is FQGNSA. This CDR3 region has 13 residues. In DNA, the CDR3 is TGTGCCAGCAGCAAACAGGGGGGTCAGCCCCAGCATTTT. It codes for CASSKQGGQPQHF.

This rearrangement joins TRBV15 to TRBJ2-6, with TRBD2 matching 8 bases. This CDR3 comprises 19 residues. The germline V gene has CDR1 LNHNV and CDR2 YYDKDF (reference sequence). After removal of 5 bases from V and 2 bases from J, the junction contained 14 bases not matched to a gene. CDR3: CATSARAGGVGAGANVLTF. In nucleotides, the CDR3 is TGTGCCACCAGCGCGAGAGCCGGGGGGGTTGGTGCTGGGGCCAACGTCCTGACTTTC.

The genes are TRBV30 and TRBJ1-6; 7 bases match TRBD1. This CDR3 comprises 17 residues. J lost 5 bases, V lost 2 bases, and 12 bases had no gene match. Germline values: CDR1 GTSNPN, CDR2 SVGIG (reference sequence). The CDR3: CAWSPILSTGNNSPLHF. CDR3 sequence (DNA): TGTGCCTGGAGTCCTATCCTTTCGACAGGGAATAATTCACCCCTCCACTTT.

The CDR3 DNA reads TGTGCCAGCAGCCGCGCAGGACAGGCGCAGTACTTC. Protein product: CASSRAGQAQYF. V is TRBV9 and J is TRBJ2-7; TRBD1 aligns across 7 bases. The CDR3 runs 12 residues. V was pared by 4 bases and J by 9 bases, with 7 bases of the junction left unmatched. Germline-derived CDR1 and CDR2 are SGDLS and YYNGEE.

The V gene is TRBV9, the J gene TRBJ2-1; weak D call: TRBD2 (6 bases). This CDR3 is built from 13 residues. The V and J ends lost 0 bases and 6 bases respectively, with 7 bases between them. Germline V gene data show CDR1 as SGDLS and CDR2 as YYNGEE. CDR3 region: CASSVASANEQFF. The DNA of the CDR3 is TGTGCCAGCAGCGTAGCTAGCGCCAATGAGCAGTTCTTC.

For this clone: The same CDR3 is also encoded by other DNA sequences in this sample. CDR3 residues: CSASQETQYF. CDR3 bases: TGCAGTGCGAGCCAAGAGACCCAGTACTTC. The V call is TRBV20-1, the J call TRBJ2-5; D gene ambiguous. This CDR3 has 10 residues. Germline V gene lookup returns CDR1 DFQATT and CDR2 SNEGSKA (reference sequence). V lost 6 bases and J lost 1, with 3 bases in between.

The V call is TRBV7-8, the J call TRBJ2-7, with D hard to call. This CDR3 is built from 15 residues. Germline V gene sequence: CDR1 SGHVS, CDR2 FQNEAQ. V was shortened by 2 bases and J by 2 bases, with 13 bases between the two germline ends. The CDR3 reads CASSLRSSEPYEQYF. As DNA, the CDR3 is TGTGCCAGCAGCTTAAGGTCCTCCGAACCCTACGAGCAGTACTTC.

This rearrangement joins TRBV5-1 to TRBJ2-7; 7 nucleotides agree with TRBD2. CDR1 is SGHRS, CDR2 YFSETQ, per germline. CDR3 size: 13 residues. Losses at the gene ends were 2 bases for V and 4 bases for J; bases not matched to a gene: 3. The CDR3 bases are TGCGCCAGCAGCTTTACGGGAGGATACGAGCAGTACTTC. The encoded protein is CASSFTGGYEQYF.

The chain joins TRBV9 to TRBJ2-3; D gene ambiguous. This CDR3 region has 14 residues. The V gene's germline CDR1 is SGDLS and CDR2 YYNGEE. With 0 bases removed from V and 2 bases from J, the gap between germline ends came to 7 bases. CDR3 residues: CASSVGQTTDTQYF. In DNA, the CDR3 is TGTGCCAGCAGCGTAGGCCAGACCACAGATACGCAGTATTTT.

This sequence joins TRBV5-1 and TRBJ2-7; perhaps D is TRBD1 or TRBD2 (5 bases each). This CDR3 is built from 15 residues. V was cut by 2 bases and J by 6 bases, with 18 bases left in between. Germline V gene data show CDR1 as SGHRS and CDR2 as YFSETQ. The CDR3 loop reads CASSFGPTPGREQYF. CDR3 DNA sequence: TGCGCCAGCAGCTTCGGGCCAACCCCGGGGCGCGAGCAGTACTTC.

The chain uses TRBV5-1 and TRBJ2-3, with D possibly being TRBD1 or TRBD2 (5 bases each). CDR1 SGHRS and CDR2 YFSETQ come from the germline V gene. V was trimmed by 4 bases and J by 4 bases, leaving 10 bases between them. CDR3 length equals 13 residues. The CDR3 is CASSPGDADTQYF. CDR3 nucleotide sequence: TGCGCCAGCAGCCCCGGGGACGCAGATACGCAGTATTTT.

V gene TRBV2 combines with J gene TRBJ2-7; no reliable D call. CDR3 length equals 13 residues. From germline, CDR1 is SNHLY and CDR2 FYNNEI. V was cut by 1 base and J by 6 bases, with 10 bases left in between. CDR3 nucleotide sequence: TGTGCCAGCAGTGAAGAGGGTTTCGCCGAGCAGTACTTC. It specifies CASSEEGFAEQYF.

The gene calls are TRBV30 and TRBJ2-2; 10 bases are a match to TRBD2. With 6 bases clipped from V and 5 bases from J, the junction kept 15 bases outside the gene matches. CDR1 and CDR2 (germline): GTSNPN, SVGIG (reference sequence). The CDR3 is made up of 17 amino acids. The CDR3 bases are TGTGCCTGCAATCTTAATCTTGGACTAGCGGATACCGGGGAGCTGTTTTTT. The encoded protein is CACNLNLGLADTGELFF.

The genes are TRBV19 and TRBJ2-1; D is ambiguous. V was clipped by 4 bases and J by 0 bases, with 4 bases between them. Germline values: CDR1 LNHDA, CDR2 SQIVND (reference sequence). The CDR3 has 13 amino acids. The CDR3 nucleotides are TGTGCCAGTAGTACCGGCTCCTACAATGAGCAGTTCTTC. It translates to CASSTGSYNEQFF.

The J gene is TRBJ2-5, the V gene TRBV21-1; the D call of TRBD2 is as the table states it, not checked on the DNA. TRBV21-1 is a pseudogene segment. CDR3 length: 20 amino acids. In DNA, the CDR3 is TGTGCCAGCAGCAAAGAGCAGCGGGAAGCGGGAGCCAACAAACAAGAGACCCAGTACTTC. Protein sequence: CASSKEQREAGANKQETQYF.

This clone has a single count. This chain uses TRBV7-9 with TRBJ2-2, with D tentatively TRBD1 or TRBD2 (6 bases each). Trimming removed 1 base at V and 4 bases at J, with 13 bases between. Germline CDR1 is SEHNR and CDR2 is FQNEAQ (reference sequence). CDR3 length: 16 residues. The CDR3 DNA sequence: TGTGCCAGCAGCTTAGGGTCGGAGGGGGGCACCGGGGAGCTGTTTTTT. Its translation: CASSLGSEGGTGELFF.

Here the CDR3 DNA reads TGTGCCAGCACCCTGGGGGACAGAGTCACAGATACGCAGTATTTT. This translates into CASTLGDRVTDTQYF. The chain joins TRBV21-1 to TRBJ2-3; TRBD1 is the table's D call and was not checked against the DNA. TRBV21-1 is reported as a pseudogene. The CDR3 length is 15 residues.

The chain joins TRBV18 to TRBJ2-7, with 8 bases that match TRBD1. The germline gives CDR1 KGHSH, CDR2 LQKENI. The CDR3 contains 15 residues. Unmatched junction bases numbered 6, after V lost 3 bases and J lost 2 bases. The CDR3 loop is CASSPGTGPAYEQYF. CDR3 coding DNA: TGTGCCAGCTCACCCGGGACAGGTCCAGCCTACGAGCAGTACTTC.

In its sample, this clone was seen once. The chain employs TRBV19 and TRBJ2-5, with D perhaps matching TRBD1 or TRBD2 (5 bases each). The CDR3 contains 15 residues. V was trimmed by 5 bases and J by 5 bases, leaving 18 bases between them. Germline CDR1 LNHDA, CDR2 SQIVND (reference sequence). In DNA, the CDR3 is TGTGCCAGTAGTGACCGGGGCGAATCTACCGAGACCCAGTACTTC. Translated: CASSDRGESTETQYF.

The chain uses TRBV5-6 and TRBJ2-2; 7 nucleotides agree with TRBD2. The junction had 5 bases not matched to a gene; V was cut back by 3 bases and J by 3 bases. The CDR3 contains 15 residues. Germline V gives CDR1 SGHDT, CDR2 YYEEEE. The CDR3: CASSSGTKDTGELFF. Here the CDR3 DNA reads TGTGCCAGCAGCTCCGGGACTAAAGACACCGGGGAGCTGTTTTTT.

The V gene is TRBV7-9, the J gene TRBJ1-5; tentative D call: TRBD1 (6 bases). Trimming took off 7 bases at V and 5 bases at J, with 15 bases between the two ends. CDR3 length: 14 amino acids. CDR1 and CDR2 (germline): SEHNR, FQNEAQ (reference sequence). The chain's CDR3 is CASKGDLPHQPQHF. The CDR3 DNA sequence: TGTGCCAGCAAGGGGGATTTGCCTCATCAGCCCCAGCATTTT.

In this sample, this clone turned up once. The CDR3 here is CASSLRPGGLNTGELFF. CDR3 in DNA: TGCGCCAGCAGCTTACGACCGGGGGGACTGAACACCGGGGAGCTGTTTTTT. The chain links TRBV5-1 to TRBJ2-2; 7 bases align to TRBD2. The CDR3 spans 17 residues. V lost 2 bases and J lost 1; bases outside the gene matches: 8. Germline V CDR1 and CDR2: SGHRS, YFSETQ.

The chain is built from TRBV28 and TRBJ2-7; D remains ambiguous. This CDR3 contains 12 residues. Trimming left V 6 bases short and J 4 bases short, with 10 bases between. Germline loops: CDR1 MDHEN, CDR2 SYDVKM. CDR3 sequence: CASSQIGYEQYF. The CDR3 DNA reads TGTGCCAGCAGCCAAATAGGGTACGAGCAGTACTTC. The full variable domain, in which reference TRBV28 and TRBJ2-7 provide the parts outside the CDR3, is DVKVTQSSRYLVKRTGEKVFLECVQDMDHENMFWYRQDPGLGLRLIYFSYDVKMKEKGDIPEGYSVSREKKERFSLILESASTNQTSMYLCASSQIGYEQYFGPGTRLTVT.

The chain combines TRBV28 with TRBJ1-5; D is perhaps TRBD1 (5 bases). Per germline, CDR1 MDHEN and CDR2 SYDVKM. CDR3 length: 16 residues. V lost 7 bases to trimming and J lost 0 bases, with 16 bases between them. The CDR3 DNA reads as TGTGCCAGCAAGCCCGACAGAGACCTTAGCAATCAGCCCCAGCATTTT. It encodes CASKPDRDLSNQPQHF.

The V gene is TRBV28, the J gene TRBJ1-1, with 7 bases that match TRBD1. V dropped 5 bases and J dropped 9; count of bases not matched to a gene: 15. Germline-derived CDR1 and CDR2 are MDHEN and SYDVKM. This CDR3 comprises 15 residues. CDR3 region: CASSPPVLTGQKAFF. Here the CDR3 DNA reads TGTGCCAGCAGTCCCCCGGTTCTCACGGGACAGAAAGCTTTCTTT.

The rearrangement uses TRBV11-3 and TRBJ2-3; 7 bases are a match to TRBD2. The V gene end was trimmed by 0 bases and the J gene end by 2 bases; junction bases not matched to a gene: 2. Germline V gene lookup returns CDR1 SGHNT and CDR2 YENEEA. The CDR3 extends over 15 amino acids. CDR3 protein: CASSLEAGTTDTQYF. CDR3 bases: TGTGCCAGCAGCTTAGAAGCGGGGACCACAGATACGCAGTATTTT. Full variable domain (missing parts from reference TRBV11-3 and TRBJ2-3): EAGVVQSPRYKIIEKKQPVAFWCNPISGHNTLYWYLQNLGQGPELLIRYENEEAVDDSQLPKDRFSAERLKGVDSTLKIQPAELGDSAVYLCASSLEAGTTDTQYFGPGTRLTVL.

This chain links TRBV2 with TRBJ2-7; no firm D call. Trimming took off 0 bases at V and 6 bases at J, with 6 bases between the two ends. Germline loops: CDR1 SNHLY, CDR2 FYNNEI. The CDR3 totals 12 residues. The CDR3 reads CASSEAGSEQYF. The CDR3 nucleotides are TGTGCCAGCAGTGAAGCGGGTAGCGAGCAGTACTTC. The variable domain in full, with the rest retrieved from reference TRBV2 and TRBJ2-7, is EPEVTQTPSHQVTQMGQEVILRCVPISNHLYFYWYRQILGQKVEFLVSFYNNEISEKSEIFDDQFSVERPDGSNFTLKIRSTKLEDSAMYFCASSEAGSEQYFGPGTRLTVT.

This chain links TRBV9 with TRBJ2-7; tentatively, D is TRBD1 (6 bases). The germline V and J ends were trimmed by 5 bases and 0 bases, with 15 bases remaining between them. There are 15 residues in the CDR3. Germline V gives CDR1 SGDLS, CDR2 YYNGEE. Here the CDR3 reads CASSVGASSSYEQYF. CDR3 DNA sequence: TGTGCCAGCAGTGTGGGGGCATCTAGCTCCTACGAGCAGTACTTC. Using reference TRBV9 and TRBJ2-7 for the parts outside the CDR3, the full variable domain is DSGVTQTPKHLITATGQRVTLRCSPRSGDLSVYWYQQSLDQGLQFLIQYYNGEERAKGNILERFSAQQFPDLHSELNLSSLELGDSALYFCASSVGASSSYEQYFGPGTRLTVT.

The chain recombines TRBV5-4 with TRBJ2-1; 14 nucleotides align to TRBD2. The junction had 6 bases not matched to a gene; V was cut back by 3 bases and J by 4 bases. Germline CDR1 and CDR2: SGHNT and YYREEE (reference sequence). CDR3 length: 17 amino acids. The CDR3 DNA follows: TGTGCCAGCAGCTCCCGACTAGCGGGAGGGAAATACAATGAGCAGTTCTTC. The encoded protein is CASSSRLAGGKYNEQFF. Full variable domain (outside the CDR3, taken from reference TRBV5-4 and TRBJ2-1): ETGVTQSPTHLIKTRGQQVTLRCSSQSGHNTVSWYQQALGQGPQFIFQYYREEENGRGNFPPRFSGLQFPNYSSELNVNALELDDSALYLCASSSRLAGGKYNEQFFGPGTRLTVL.